The 27 T cell receptor beta chains listed next were all sequenced from one sample in a study of cytomegalovirus exposure and HLA in healthy donors. The PCR used 60 Vbeta and 13 Jbeta primers. Assay used: immunoSEQ multiplex PCR; TCRdb lists only in-frame clones, some missing. The sample has 150,000 to 200,000 clones, around 77% seen once; the top ten hold over 2.5%. What was sequenced was PBMCs. The receptors come from a female donor in good health and CMV-seronegative.

V is TRBV30 and J is TRBJ2-7; 14 positions match TRBD2. V trimming: 3 bases; J trimming: 4 bases; junction bases outside the gene matches: 2. The germline CDR1 and CDR2 sequences are GTSNPN and SVGIG (reference sequence). This CDR3 comprises 14 residues. CDR3 in amino acids: CAWSGTSGGYEQYF. In DNA, the CDR3 is TGTGCCTGGAGCGGGACTAGCGGGGGATACGAGCAGTACTTC.

As DNA, the CDR3 is TGCGCCAGCAGCCAAGAGGTAGCGGTGCCATGGGGCGAGCAGTACTTC. Translation: CASSQEVAVPWGEQYF. The rearrangement uses TRBV4-3 and TRBJ2-7; D might be TRBD2 (6 bases). Germline V CDR1 and CDR2: LGHNA, YSLEER. V lost 0 bases to trimming and J lost 6 bases, with 18 bases between them. CDR3 size: 16 residues.

This chain joins TRBV28 and TRBJ1-5; the D is unclear. This CDR3 comprises 14 residues. V lost 2 bases and J lost 5, with 10 bases in between. Per the germline V gene, CDR1 is MDHEN and CDR2 is SYDVKM. For the CDR3, the DNA is TGTGCCAGCAGTTTAATGAGGAGGGATCAGCCCCAGCATTTT. Encoded protein: CASSLMRRDQPQHF.

The chain carries TRBV7-2 and TRBJ1-6; D possibly corresponds to TRBD1 (6 bases). Between the trimmed V and J ends, which lost 5 bases and 7 bases, there was a span of 9 bases. The CDR3 totals 13 residues. CDR1 and CDR2 (germline): SGHTA, FQGNSA. CDR3 sequence (DNA): TGTGCCAGCAGCGCTACAGGGAATTCACCCCTCCACTTT. As protein: CASSATGNSPLHF.

This clone appeared a single time. This chain links TRBV7-3 with TRBJ2-3; D not resolved. The V gene lost 2 bases and the J gene lost 8 bases, with 14 bases spanning the gap. Per the germline V gene, CDR1 is SGHTA and CDR2 is FQGTGA. There are 14 residues in the CDR3. CDR3 in DNA: TGTGCCAGCAGCTTAGATTACGGGTCGGCTACGCAGTATTTT. Protein: CASSLDYGSATQYF.

The rearrangement links TRBV15 to TRBJ2-3; 11 bases agree with TRBD2. The germline gives CDR1 LNHNV, CDR2 YYDKDF (reference sequence). The CDR3 is 16 amino acids. V was pared by 1 base and J by 4 bases, with 4 bases of the junction left unmatched. CDR3 nucleotide sequence: TGTGCCACCAGCAGAGTAACTAGCGGGAGCGCAGATACGCAGTATTTT. This sequence encodes CATSRVTSGSADTQYF.

CDR3 bases: TGTGCCAGCAGTTACTTTTACAGGGGAGAGGGGGCTGAAGCTTTCTTT. Protein product: CASSYFYRGEGAEAFF. The chain recombines TRBV6-5 with TRBJ1-1; 7 bases are a match to TRBD1. Germline CDR1 MNHEY, CDR2 SVGAGI. Trimming removed 1 base from V and 6 bases from J; junction bases left unmatched: 11. The CDR3 is 16 residues long.

The chain has TRBV28 and TRBJ1-2; D possibly corresponds to TRBD1 (5 bases). The CDR3 length is 11 residues. Germline CDR1 is MDHEN and CDR2 is SYDVKM. The chain's CDR3 is CVAGLNYGYTF. The CDR3 DNA is TGTGTGGCGGGGCTGAACTATGGCTACACCTTC.

The chain links TRBV14 to TRBJ2-4; 8 nucleotides line up with TRBD1. Germline trimming cut 4 bases from V and 8 bases from J; bases unmatched to any gene: 4. CDR3 length: 13 residues. CDR1 is SGHDN, CDR2 FVKESK, per germline. The CDR3 protein is CASSPNRGDIQYF. The CDR3 DNA reads as TGTGCCAGCAGCCCGAACAGGGGGGACATTCAGTACTTC.

The chain couples TRBV5-1 to TRBJ1-4; D is undetermined. Germline-derived CDR1 and CDR2 are SGHRS and YFSETQ. The V end lost 0 bases, the J end lost 0 bases, and 9 bases lay between the germline ends. The CDR3 is 16 amino acids. DNA of the CDR3: TGCGCCAGCAGCTTGGACGGTTTAACAACTAATGAAAAACTGTTTTTT. This encodes CASSLDGLTTNEKLFF. Supplemented by reference TRBV5-1 and TRBJ1-4, the full variable domain reads KAGVTQTPRYLIKTRGQQVTLSCSPISGHRSVSWYQQTPGQGLQFLFEYFSETQRNKGNFPGRFSGRQFSNSRSEMNVSTLELGDSALYLCASSLDGLTTNEKLFFGSGTQLSVL.

This rearrangement joins TRBV6-6 to TRBJ2-2; D perhaps matches TRBD2 (6 bases). This CDR3 is built from 15 residues. V gave up 2 bases and J gave up 6 bases, with 13 bases separating them. The germline V gene has CDR1 MNHNY and CDR2 SVGAGI (reference sequence). In DNA, the CDR3 is TGTGCCAGCAGTTACGGAGCGGGTGGGGCCGGGGAGCTGTTTTTT. Translating it yields CASSYGAGGAGELFF.

CDR3 DNA: TGTGCCAGCTCACCCGACTCGACCTACGAGCAGTACTTC. It specifies CASSPDSTYEQYF. This chain links TRBV18 with TRBJ2-7, with no clear D. The germline V gene has CDR1 KGHSH and CDR2 LQKENI. The ends were cut back, 3 bases at V and 2 bases at J, with 8 bases in the middle. The CDR3 is 13 residues long.

This clone was observed a handful of times. The J gene is TRBJ1-1, the V gene TRBV19; 9 nucleotides align to TRBD1. The ends lost 1 base at V and 4 bases at J; junction bases unmatched: 16. This CDR3 contains 19 residues. Germline V lookup: CDR1 LNHDA, CDR2 SQIVND (reference sequence). The CDR3 here is CASSIAPQQGARVGTEAFF. CDR3 DNA: TGTGCCAGTAGTATAGCCCCCCAACAGGGGGCGAGGGTCGGCACTGAAGCTTTCTTT. The full variable domain, completed using reference TRBV19 and TRBJ1-1, is DGGITQSPKYLFRKEGQNVTLSCEQNLNHDAMYWYRQDPGQGLRLIYYSQIVNDFQKGDIAEGYSVSREKKESFPLTVTSAQKNPTAFYLCASSIAPQQGARVGTEAFFGQGTRLTVV.

V usage is TRBV10-2 and J usage is TRBJ2-7; no reliable D call. The CDR3 length is 13 residues. Germline V gene sequence: CDR1 WSHSY, CDR2 SAAADI. Trimming removed 3 bases from V and 6 bases from J, with 12 bases in between. CDR3 sequence reads: CASSDLRGVEQYF. For the CDR3, the DNA is TGCGCCAGCAGTGACCTACGTGGTGTCGAGCAGTACTTC.

J is TRBJ1-2 and V is TRBV5-4; a weak D match, TRBD1 (6 bases). The CDR3 is 13 amino acids. V gave up 0 bases and J gave up 8 bases, with 11 bases separating them. Germline V gene lookup returns CDR1 SGHNT and CDR2 YYREEE (reference sequence). Written as DNA, the CDR3 is TGTGCCAGCAGCTTGGTACAGGGTCGGGGCTACACCTTC. Its translation is CASSLVQGRGYTF.

This clone was recorded a few times. The chain joins TRBV6-4 to TRBJ2-1, with TRBD2 matching over 7 bases. Losses at the gene ends were 0 bases for V and 3 bases for J; bases not matched to a gene: 5. CDR1 and CDR2 from the germline V gene are MRHNA and SNTAGT. The CDR3 length is 16 residues. CDR3 in amino acids: CASSDSGGEGYNEQFF. CDR3 DNA: TGTGCCAGCAGTGACTCAGGTGGGGAGGGCTACAATGAGCAGTTCTTC.

This clone has more than one count but fewer than ten. CDR3 region: CASSLTGGGAPNEQFF. The CDR3 nucleotides read TGTGCCAGCAGCTTAACGGGCGGGGGGGCCCCCAATGAGCAGTTCTTC. The chain links TRBV7-3 to TRBJ2-1; TRBD2 agrees at 9 bases. The CDR3 has 16 residues. Germline-derived CDR1 and CDR2 are SGHTA and FQGTGA. The V and J ends lost 0 bases and 6 bases, in that order; junction bases with no gene match: 6.

The chain couples TRBV20-1 to TRBJ2-7; unclear D gene. Germline V gives CDR1 DFQATT, CDR2 SNEGSKA (reference sequence). The CDR3 runs to 10 residues. In nucleotides, the CDR3 is TGCGGCCTCCGCTCCTACGAGCAGTACTTC. Translation: CGLRSYEQYF.

This chain connects TRBV6-5 to TRBJ2-7, with 7 bases aligning to TRBD1. Germline values: CDR1 MNHEY, CDR2 SVGAGI. This CDR3 is built from 16 residues. V shed 4 bases and J 4 bases; nucleotides not matched to a gene: 13. The CDR3 nucleotides read TGTGCCAGCAGTTCCCTGAGGGGGCGCGGAGGATACGAGCAGTACTTC. Translated, it gives CASSSLRGRGGYEQYF.

This clone is a singleton in its sample. V and J are TRBV27 and TRBJ1-2, with 7 bases identical to TRBD1. The ends lost 6 bases at V and 4 bases at J; junction bases unmatched: 2. The CDR3 runs 12 residues. Looked up from germline, CDR1 is MNHEY and CDR2 is SMNVEV (reference sequence). The CDR3 reads CASSRDSYGYTF. CDR3 DNA: TGTGCCAGCAGCAGGGACAGCTATGGCTACACCTTC.

This sequence joins TRBV27 and TRBJ2-7, with 10 bases fitting TRBD2. With V trimmed by 5 bases and J by 4 bases, 5 bases remained unmatched. CDR1 MNHEY and CDR2 SMNVEV come from the germline V gene (reference sequence). The CDR3 consists of 14 residues. The CDR3 DNA sequence: TGTGCCAGCAGTAGGGCTAGCGGGAGTTACGAGCAGTACTTC. Translation: CASSRASGSYEQYF.

The V and J genes are TRBV6-5 and TRBJ1-1, with TRBD1 matching 9 bases. The CDR3 runs to 14 residues. Trimming cost V 5 bases and J 5 bases; bases outside gene matches: 6. Germline V lookup: CDR1 MNHEY, CDR2 SVGAGI. CDR3 DNA sequence: TGTGCCAGCAGTAAGGACAGGGGTAATACTGAAGCTTTCTTT. It specifies CASSKDRGNTEAFF.

The chain couples TRBV9 to TRBJ2-1; 14 nucleotides agree with TRBD2. The CDR3 spans 16 residues. V shed 3 bases, J shed 8 bases, and the junction held 7 bases outside the gene matches. Germline CDR1 is SGDLS and CDR2 is YYNGEE. CDR3 nucleotide sequence: TGTGCCAGCAGCGGGAAGACTAGCGGGAGGGCCGATGAGCAGTTCTTC. Amino acids: CASSGKTSGRADEQFF.

V is TRBV5-1 and J is TRBJ1-1, with TRBD1 as a possible D gene (5 bases). CDR3 length equals 14 residues. V was clipped by 0 bases and J by 6 bases, with 12 bases between them. The germline CDR1 and CDR2 sequences are SGHRS and YFSETQ. CDR3 coding DNA: TGCGCCAGCAGCTTGGCGGGGGGGTGGGCTGAAGCTTTCTTT. The encoded protein is CASSLAGGWAEAFF.

The gene calls are TRBV7-9 and TRBJ2-3; 11 bases are shared with TRBD2. The CDR3 contains 16 residues. The V gene's germline CDR1 is SEHNR and CDR2 FQNEAQ (reference sequence). Germline trimming cut 4 bases from V and 3 bases from J; bases unmatched to any gene: 6. The CDR3 loop reads CASSSLAGGLTDTQYF. The CDR3 coding sequence is TGTGCCAGCAGCTCATTAGCGGGGGGGCTTACAGATACGCAGTATTTT.

V gene TRBV30 combines with J gene TRBJ1-5; D is perhaps TRBD1 (6 bases). Germline values: CDR1 GTSNPN, CDR2 SVGIG (reference sequence). The CDR3 loop spans 12 amino acids. V was shortened by 4 bases and J by 8 bases, with 12 bases between the two germline ends. DNA of the CDR3: TGTGCCTGGAATGGGGGCATGGAGCCCCAGCATTTT. It translates to CAWNGGMEPQHF. The variable domain in full, completed from reference TRBV30 and TRBJ1-5, reads SQTIHQWPATLVQPVGSPLSLECTVEGTSNPNLYWYRQAAGRGLQLLFYSVGIGQISSEVPQNLSASRPQDRQFILSSKKLLLSDSGFYLCAWNGGMEPQHFGDGTRLSIL.

This clone was seen once. The rearrangement links TRBV7-9 to TRBJ1-5; TRBD1 might be the D (5 bases). CDR3 size: 15 residues. Per germline, CDR1 SEHNR and CDR2 FQNEAQ (reference sequence). V was shortened by 1 base and J by 6 bases, with 13 bases between the two germline ends. CDR3 amino acids: CASSLGSGAGQPQHF. The CDR3 coding sequence is TGTGCCAGCAGCTTAGGGAGCGGGGCTGGTCAGCCCCAGCATTTT.